The 2 T cell receptor beta chains listed next were all sequenced from one sample in a study of blood T cell repertoires in COVID-19. Repertoires were generated with immunoSEQ multiplex PCR, while TCRdb's copy carries only in-frame clones and drops some. The sample consists of some 160,000 clones, 79% of them appearing once. The material sequenced was PBMCs or T cells enriched from blood (not recorded which). Receptors originate from a woman in her 70s in a cohort exposed to, infected with or recovered from COVID-19 (not recorded which).

This chain joins TRBV7-6 and TRBJ2-1, with 9 bases identical to TRBD2. V lost 1 base, J lost 7 bases, and 11 bases stayed unmatched. This CDR3 has 17 residues. Germline V gives CDR1 SGHVS, CDR2 FNYEAQ. CDR3 residues: CASSLGASGDQWNEQFF. The DNA for the CDR3 is TGTGCCAGCAGCTTAGGGGCTAGCGGGGACCAATGGAATGAGCAGTTCTTC.

The V call is TRBV5-6, the J call TRBJ1-1; D remains ambiguous. The length of the CDR3 is 13 residues. The ends were cut back, 2 bases at V and 6 bases at J, with 11 bases in the middle. Per germline, CDR1 SGHDT and CDR2 YYEEEE. The CDR3 sequence: CASSFWRDPEAFF. In nucleotides, the CDR3 is TGTGCCAGCAGCTTTTGGAGGGATCCTGAAGCTTTCTTT.